These 28 T cell receptor beta chains were all obtained from the same sample, sequenced in a study of CD8 T cells in Susac syndrome. RNA was extracted with the RNeasy kit, and a quantity of about 0.5 to 1 ug was reverse transcribed using random hexamers. TCRdb processed the immunoSEQ multiplex PCR reads anew with MiXCR; each CDR3 protein has one entry. The sample lists roughly 50,000 distinct CDR3 sequences; approximately 93% were seen once. The sample comprised CD8+ T cells from PBMCs. All receptors derive from a human donor in good health.

CDR3 DNA: TGTGCCAGCAGTGACTCGAGCGGGAGTCCCGGGGAGCTGTTTTTT. Protein product: CASSDSSGSPGELFF. The rearrangement links TRBV6-4 to TRBJ2-2; 8 positions agree with TRBD2. The V segment lost 0 bases and the J segment 6 bases; nucleotides outside the gene matches: 3. Germline V gene lookup returns CDR1 MRHNA and CDR2 SNTAGT. CDR3 length: 15 residues.

The genes are TRBV2 and TRBJ2-3; D gene unclear. The CDR3 length is 15 residues. V gave up 0 bases and J gave up 3 bases, with 10 bases separating them. The germline gives CDR1 SNHLY, CDR2 FYNNEI. The CDR3 nucleotides are TGTGCCAGCAGTGAAGCGCTGTGGGGTACAGATACGCAGTATTTT. It encodes CASSEALWGTDTQYF. Combining the CDR3 with reference TRBV2 and TRBJ2-3 gives the whole variable domain EPEVTQTPSHQVTQMGQEVILRCVPISNHLYFYWYRQILGQKVEFLVSFYNNEISEKSEIFDDQFSVERPDGSNFTLKIRSTKLEDSAMYFCASSEALWGTDTQYFGPGTRLTVL.

In this sample, this clonotype turned up once. The rearrangement links TRBV28 to TRBJ2-3; 9 bases are shared with TRBD2. Trimming at V came to 5 bases and at J to 3 bases, leaving 12 bases not matched to a gene. The CDR3 spans 17 residues. CDR1 and CDR2 from the germline V gene are MDHEN and SYDVKM. In nucleotides, the CDR3 is TGTGCCAGCAGTCCCCCCGGGTTAGCGGGAGTGACAGATACGCAGTATTTT. Encoded protein: CASSPPGLAGVTDTQYF. Together with reference TRBV28 and TRBJ2-3, the CDR3 gives the full variable domain: DVKVTQSSRYLVKRTGEKVFLECVQDMDHENMFWYRQDPGLGLRLIYFSYDVKMKEKGDIPEGYSVSREKKERFSLILESASTNQTSMYLCASSPPGLAGVTDTQYFGPGTRLTVL.

The chain combines TRBV12-3 or TRBV12-4 with TRBJ2-7, with D perhaps being TRBD1 or TRBD2 (5 bases each). The CDR3 is made up of 13 amino acids. The V end lost 8 bases, the J end lost 2 bases, and 13 bases lay between the germline ends. The CDR3 DNA is TGTGCCAGCGCATTCGGGGCTACCTACGAGCAGTACTTC. This encodes CASAFGATYEQYF.

J is TRBJ2-5 and V is TRBV29-1; D is perhaps TRBD2 (6 bases). Germline V gives CDR1 SQVTM, CDR2 ANQGSEA. The CDR3 is 11 residues long. Trimming cost V 7 bases and J 4 bases, with 10 bases left between them. CDR3 loop: CSAKGGETQYF. CDR3 nucleotides: TGCAGCGCTAAGGGAGGAGAGACCCAGTACTTC.

This chain links TRBV11-2 with TRBJ2-3; 11 nucleotides agree with TRBD2. Germline V gene lookup returns CDR1 SGHAT and CDR2 FQNNGV. The CDR3 covers 16 residues. V was pared by 5 bases and J by 5 bases, with 9 bases of the junction left unmatched. The CDR3 is CASSRTSGSVVDTQYF. In nucleotides, the CDR3 is TGTGCCAGCAGCCGTACTAGCGGGAGTGTGGTAGATACGCAGTATTTT.

This clonotype has just one count. CDR3 loop: CASSLSRAGNQPQHF. DNA for the CDR3: TGTGCCAGCAGTTTATCGAGGGCAGGCAATCAGCCCCAGCATTTT. The chain recombines TRBV27 with TRBJ1-5; D is uncertain. The CDR3 has 15 amino acids. The germline CDR1 and CDR2 sequences are MNHEY and SMNVEV (reference sequence). Deletions cut 0 bases from V and 2 bases from J, with 8 bases between.

The rearrangement links TRBV12-3 or TRBV12-4 to TRBJ2-5, with D possibly being TRBD1 (5 bases). The CDR3 is 14 amino acids. The V and J ends lost 4 bases and 5 bases respectively, with 14 bases between them. This CDR3 is CASSSAAGLETQYF. The CDR3 DNA reads as TGTGCCAGCAGTTCGGCGGCAGGGTTGGAGACCCAGTACTTC.

This chain uses TRBV4-1 with TRBJ2-1; TRBD1 agrees at 11 bases. The CDR3 sequence is 16 residues long. The germline CDR1 and CDR2 sequences are MGHRA and YSYEKL. Germline trimming cut 0 bases from V and 9 bases from J; bases unmatched to any gene: 7. CDR3 coding DNA: TGCGCCAGCAGCCAAGATCCAGGACAGGGGGCCGGTGAGCAGTTCTTC. Translation: CASSQDPGQGAGEQFF.

The J gene is TRBJ2-7, the V gene TRBV11-1, with D perhaps being TRBD1 or TRBD2 (5 bases each). The CDR3 spans 12 residues. CDR1 and CDR2 from the germline V gene are SGHAT and FQDESV (reference sequence). Between the trimmed V and J ends, which lost 5 bases and 4 bases, there was a span of 9 bases. CDR3 DNA sequence: TGTGCCAGCAGCCATGGGGGATACGAGCAGTACTTC. Amino acids: CASSHGGYEQYF.

The chain uses TRBV7-9 and TRBJ1-3, with a tentative D call TRBD1 (6 bases). CDR3 size: 13 residues. V was cut by 5 bases and J by 4 bases, with 9 bases left in between. From germline, CDR1 is SEHNR and CDR2 FQNEAQ (reference sequence). The CDR3 spells CASSPGQGNTIYF. The CDR3 coding sequence is TGTGCCAGCAGCCCAGGACAGGGAAACACCATATATTTT.

CDR3 bases: TGTGCCACCAGTGTCCTAAATGAGCAGTTCTTC. Its translation is CATSVLNEQFF. The chain employs TRBV24-1 and TRBJ2-1; no reliable D call. CDR3 length: 11 amino acids. Trimming took off 5 bases at V and 7 bases at J, with 5 bases between the two ends. In germline, CDR1 is KGHDR, CDR2 SFDVKD.

This rearrangement joins TRBV13 to TRBJ2-5; D perhaps matches TRBD2 (6 bases). Germline CDR1 PRHDT, CDR2 FYEKMQ (reference sequence). CDR3 length: 16 amino acids. The V and J ends lost 4 bases and 3 bases respectively, with 18 bases between them. The CDR3 region is CASSSRGGDEEETQYF. CDR3 coding DNA: TGTGCCAGCAGCTCGCGGGGTGGAGACGAAGAAGAGACCCAGTACTTC.

This sequence joins TRBV23-1 and TRBJ2-1; D unclear. TRBV23-1 is known as an ORF, though its function is uncertain. V was cut by 9 bases and J by 10 bases, with 7 bases left in between. The CDR3 runs to 9 residues. The chain's CDR3 is CASLREQFF. The DNA for the CDR3 is TGCGCCAGTCTCCGAGAGCAGTTCTTC.

This clonotype was recorded once. The CDR3 sequence is CASSSFGGPYEQYF. The CDR3 region has the DNA TGTGCCAGCAGTTCTTTCGGGGGGCCCTACGAGCAGTACTTC. J is TRBJ2-7 and V is TRBV27, with D tentatively TRBD2 (7 bases). The CDR3 is 14 amino acids. V dropped 4 bases and J dropped 2 bases, with 12 bases sitting between them. Looked up from germline, CDR1 is MNHEY and CDR2 is SMNVEV (reference sequence).

The chain links TRBV15 to TRBJ2-3, with 9 bases aligning to TRBD1. The J segment lost 4 bases and the V segment lost 3 bases, leaving 11 bases of the junction unmatched. Germline lookup yields CDR1 LNHNV and CDR2 YYDKDF (reference sequence). This CDR3 has 17 amino acids. The CDR3 DNA follows: TGTGCCACCAGCAGGGGAACAGGGGGCATTGTTTCAGATACGCAGTATTTT. It codes for CATSRGTGGIVSDTQYF.

The chain employs TRBV7-9 and TRBJ2-2, with D unclear. V lost 5 bases and J lost 7, with 14 bases in between. CDR3 size: 14 residues. Germline loops: CDR1 SEHNR, CDR2 FQNEAQ (reference sequence). CDR3 sequence (DNA): TGTGCCAGCAGCCTGTCCGACCTGATCGGGGAGCTGTTTTTT. Encoded protein: CASSLSDLIGELFF.

This chain uses TRBV24-1 with TRBJ2-2, with D perhaps matching TRBD1 (6 bases). This CDR3 is built from 18 residues. Germline V lookup: CDR1 KGHDR, CDR2 SFDVKD. V was pared by 0 bases and J by 8 bases, with 21 bases between. CDR3: CATSDLTEDRIRSGELFF. CDR3 nucleotide sequence: TGTGCCACCAGTGATTTGACCGAGGACAGAATCCGGTCGGGGGAGCTGTTTTTT.

V and J are TRBV2 and TRBJ2-3; 15 nucleotides match TRBD2. The CDR3 runs 16 residues. Germline V gives CDR1 SNHLY, CDR2 FYNNEI. The trim removed 5 bases at V and 6 bases at J, leaving 6 bases unmatched. CDR3 bases: TGTGCCAGCAGTCGAGGACTAGCGGGAGGGCTTGATACGCAGTATTTT. It codes for CASSRGLAGGLDTQYF. Together with reference TRBV2 and TRBJ2-3, the CDR3 gives the full variable domain: EPEVTQTPSHQVTQMGQEVILRCVPISNHLYFYWYRQILGQKVEFLVSFYNNEISEKSEIFDDQFSVERPDGSNFTLKIRSTKLEDSAMYFCASSRGLAGGLDTQYFGPGTRLTVL.

The chain employs TRBV4-2 and TRBJ1-2, with no clear D. CDR1 and CDR2 (germline): LGHNA, YNFKEQ. This CDR3 comprises 13 residues. With 0 bases removed from V and 6 bases from J, the gap between germline ends came to 8 bases. The CDR3 loop reads CASSQDIRNGYTF. As DNA, the CDR3 is TGTGCCAGCAGCCAAGATATCCGCAATGGCTACACCTTC.

J is TRBJ2-1 and V is TRBV6-2 or TRBV6-3, with no clear D. The CDR3 covers 16 residues. Germline V lookup: CDR1 MNHEY, CDR2 SVGEGT. V gave up 5 bases and J gave up 2 bases, with 16 bases separating them. The CDR3 nucleotides read TGTGCCAGCAGTCCCCCGGTCGGAGATCCCTACAATGAGCAGTTCTTC. Protein: CASSPPVGDPYNEQFF.

The chain couples TRBV4-1 to TRBJ1-1, with D unclear. This CDR3 comprises 14 residues. Trimming left V 4 bases short and J 4 bases short, with 13 bases between. From germline, CDR1 is MGHRA and CDR2 YSYEKL. CDR3 in amino acids: CASSPGRQATEAFF. CDR3 in DNA: TGCGCCAGCAGCCCCGGGCGGCAGGCCACTGAAGCTTTCTTT.

The V gene is TRBV20-1, the J gene TRBJ1-1, with a possible D match to TRBD1 (6 bases). The V gene's germline CDR1 is DFQATT and CDR2 SNEGSKA (reference sequence). The CDR3 spans 15 residues. The V and J ends lost 5 bases and 2 bases respectively, with 18 bases between them. Here the CDR3 DNA reads TGCAGTGCTGAACCCTTGGACAGTCCTAACACTGAAGCTTTCTTT. It specifies CSAEPLDSPNTEAFF.

The table lists this clonotype with a count of one. The gene calls are TRBV4-2 and TRBJ2-1; 9 bases align to TRBD2. The CDR3 sequence is 19 residues long. Germline CDR1 is LGHNA and CDR2 is YNFKEQ. The ends lost 0 bases at V and 7 bases at J; junction bases unmatched: 16. The DNA for the CDR3 is TGTGCCAGCAGCCAAGAGTTCGATATGCGAGCGGGAGGTAGTAATGAGCAGTTCTTC. It is translated as CASSQEFDMRAGGSNEQFF.

This clonotype has just one count. The chain is built from TRBV14 and TRBJ2-7; tentatively, D is TRBD2 (5 bases). In germline, CDR1 is SGHDN, CDR2 FVKESK. This CDR3 is 15 amino acids long. V was pared by 4 bases and J by 1 base, with 14 bases between. CDR3 in DNA: TGTGCCAGCAGCCCCGGGGTAGCGCGATCCTACGAGCAGTACTTC. Encoded protein: CASSPGVARSYEQYF.

The V gene is TRBV11-2, the J gene TRBJ2-5; no definite D call. This CDR3 region has 14 residues. From germline, CDR1 is SGHAT and CDR2 FQNNGV. Trimming left V 7 bases short and J 4 bases short, with 16 bases between. The CDR3 DNA is TGTGCCAGCACCCCTGAACACCCTATAGAGACCCAGTACTTC. Protein sequence: CASTPEHPIETQYF.

The chain is built from TRBV11-1 and TRBJ2-6; the match to TRBD1 covers 8 bases. The CDR3 sequence is 20 residues long. V was clipped by 5 bases and J by 0 bases; unmatched bases: 15. The germline V gene encodes CDR1 SGHAT and CDR2 FQDESV (reference sequence). CDR3 protein: CASSLPGWTGSISGANVLTF. Written as DNA, the CDR3 is TGTGCCAGCAGCCTCCCAGGCTGGACAGGGTCCATCTCTGGGGCCAACGTCCTGACTTTC.

The chain joins TRBV19 to TRBJ2-7; no definite D call. The CDR3 has 14 amino acids. The germline V and J ends were trimmed by 1 base and 1 base, with 8 bases remaining between them. Germline CDR1 reads LNHDA; CDR2 reads SQIVND (reference sequence). The CDR3 DNA follows: TGTGCCAGTAGTATAGCTGGCCATTCCTACGAGCAGTACTTC. It is translated as CASSIAGHSYEQYF.